This passage covers 16 T cell receptor beta chains from one sample sequenced in a study of T cell changes during pregnancy in multiple sclerosis. Using immunoSEQ multiplex PCR, the repertoire was profiled, and TCRdb retains in-frame clones only, with some absent. The sample lists tens of thousands of clones; 92% were seen once. The sample consisted of CD4+ T cells from peripheral blood mononuclear cells, taken in the third trimester of pregnancy. These receptor sequences come from a female donor with multiple sclerosis, enrolled in a pregnancy study.

The chain is built from TRBV7-2 and TRBJ2-7; 10 bases agree with TRBD1. The V segment lost 6 bases and the J segment 3 bases; nucleotides outside the gene matches: 8. Germline values: CDR1 SGHTA, CDR2 FQGNSA. The CDR3 is 15 amino acids. For the CDR3, the DNA is TGTGCCAGCAGGCTTACGGGACAGGGGAGCTACGAGCAGTACTTC. This codes for CASRLTGQGSYEQYF.

This chain connects TRBV4-3 to TRBJ1-2, with TRBD1 matching 9 bases. The CDR3 has 14 amino acids. With 3 bases clipped from V and 6 bases from J, the junction kept 5 bases outside the gene matches. From germline, CDR1 is LGHNA and CDR2 YSLEER. CDR3: CASSQDRGFNGYTF. CDR3 in DNA: TGCGCCAGCAGCCAGGACAGGGGTTTCAATGGCTACACCTTC.

The chain employs TRBV11-2 and TRBJ1-2; the D is unclear. Germline lookup yields CDR1 SGHAT and CDR2 FQNNGV. V was cut by 8 bases and J by 2 bases, with 12 bases left in between. The CDR3 loop spans 13 amino acids. The DNA for the CDR3 is TGTGCCAGCTCGTCCTTACGGAACTATGGCTACACCTTC. The encoded protein is CASSSLRNYGYTF.

CDR3 region: CASSLMRLQGGVSTEAFF. The CDR3 DNA reads as TGTGCCAGCAGCTTAATGAGGCTACAAGGAGGGGTCAGCACTGAAGCTTTCTTT. The rearrangement uses TRBV7-9 and TRBJ1-1, with D maybe TRBD1 (5 bases). Trimming removed 2 bases at V and 4 bases at J, with 23 bases between. The germline V gene has CDR1 SEHNR and CDR2 FQNEAQ (reference sequence). The CDR3 covers 18 residues.

This clone was recorded only once. Lacking the conserved final phenylalanine or tryptophan, this CDR3 likely reflects a read error. No DNA is shown, since the ends of the CDR3 on it are uncertain; the CDR3 is the one TCRdb lists. V is TRBV27 and J is TRBJ1-1; the table's TRBD1 call for D was not verified on the DNA. The CDR3 has 14 amino acids, counting both end residues. CDR1 is MNHEY and CDR2 is SMNVEV in the germline V gene (reference sequence). Here the CDR3 reads CASSFESGIDSLTP.

This chain joins TRBV7-3 and TRBJ1-3, with 7 bases aligning to TRBD1. The CDR3 has 15 residues. Trimming removed 3 bases from V and 0 bases from J; junction bases left unmatched: 2. Germline CDR1 reads SGHTA; CDR2 reads FQGTGA. The CDR3, as DNA: TGTGCCAGCAGCTTGACAGGGAACTCTGGAAACACCATATATTTT. Protein: CASSLTGNSGNTIYF.

This clone appeared once. The rearrangement joins TRBV9 to TRBJ2-7; D call uncertain. The length of the CDR3 is 9 residues. Germline V gene sequence: CDR1 SGDLS, CDR2 YYNGEE. Trimming cost V 8 bases and J 3 bases, with 3 bases left between them. The CDR3 is CARHYEQYF. For the CDR3, the DNA is TGTGCCAGACACTACGAGCAGTACTTC.

The chain recombines TRBV19 with TRBJ2-7; 10 bases line up with TRBD1. Germline CDR1 is LNHDA and CDR2 is SQIVND (reference sequence). The CDR3 loop spans 13 amino acids. Trimming removed 3 bases from V and 7 bases from J; junction bases left unmatched: 3. DNA for the CDR3: TGTGCCAGTAGTATGGGACAGGGGAGGGAGCAGTACTTC. It encodes CASSMGQGREQYF.

The chain combines TRBV6-5 with TRBJ2-7; 11 nucleotides agree with TRBD1. There are 13 residues in the CDR3. Germline V gene sequence: CDR1 MNHEY, CDR2 SVGAGI. After removal of 10 bases from V and 3 bases from J, the junction contained 5 bases not matched to a gene. The CDR3 DNA follows: TGTGCCACATCCGGGACAGGGGGCTACGAGCAGTACTTC. It encodes CATSGTGGYEQYF.

V usage is TRBV7-6 and J usage is TRBJ2-1; weak D call: TRBD2 (5 bases). V was trimmed by 5 bases and J by 10 bases, leaving 12 bases between them. In germline, CDR1 is SGHVS, CDR2 FNYEAQ. The CDR3 is made up of 12 amino acids. The DNA for the CDR3 is TGTGCCAGCAGCCCTAGCCCCGCGGAGCAGTTCTTC. This translates into CASSPSPAEQFF.

The chain has TRBV5-8 and TRBJ2-1; tentative D call: TRBD1 (6 bases). The CDR3 is made up of 16 amino acids. CDR1 and CDR2 from the germline V gene are SGHTS and YDEGEE. V shed 1 base and J shed 5 bases, with 16 bases lying between them. The CDR3 bases are TGTGCCAGCAGCTTGAATTACAGGGACCTACACAATGAGCAGTTCTTC. Protein product: CASSLNYRDLHNEQFF. The whole variable domain, filled in from reference TRBV5-8 and TRBJ2-1, reads EAGVTQSPTHLIKTRGQQATLRCSPISGHTSVYWYQQALGLGLQFLLWYDEGEERNRGNFPPRFSGRQFPNYSSELNVNALELEDSALYLCASSLNYRDLHNEQFFGPGTRLTVL.

The chain combines TRBV29-1 with TRBJ2-5; 10 positions match TRBD1. CDR1 and CDR2 from the germline V gene are SQVTM and ANQGSEA. Trimming removed 6 bases from V and 9 bases from J; junction bases left unmatched: 10. CDR3 size: 13 residues. CDR3 in amino acids: CSVYGTGALAQYF. DNA for the CDR3: TGCAGCGTGTATGGGACAGGGGCCCTAGCCCAGTACTTC.

The J gene is TRBJ1-1, the V gene TRBV4-2; the D is unclear. The CDR3 consists of 13 residues. Trimming removed 0 bases from V and 6 bases from J, with 8 bases in between. Germline CDR1 and CDR2: LGHNA and YNFKEQ. In DNA, the CDR3 is TGTGCCAGCAGCCAAGATGGAGGCGCTGAAGCTTTCTTT. Protein sequence: CASSQDGGAEAFF.

This chain links TRBV28 with TRBJ2-1; the D gene is possibly TRBD2 (5 bases). In germline, CDR1 is MDHEN, CDR2 SYDVKM. This CDR3 spans 15 amino acids. Between the trimmed V and J ends, which lost 3 bases and 0 bases, there was a span of 9 bases. The CDR3 spells CASSLVGSSYNEQFF. CDR3 sequence (DNA): TGTGCCAGCAGTTTGGTGGGGAGCTCCTACAATGAGCAGTTCTTC. The full variable domain, rest sourced from reference TRBV28 and TRBJ2-1, is DVKVTQSSRYLVKRTGEKVFLECVQDMDHENMFWYRQDPGLGLRLIYFSYDVKMKEKGDIPEGYSVSREKKERFSLILESASTNQTSMYLCASSLVGSSYNEQFFGPGTRLTVL.

The chain combines TRBV6-1 with TRBJ2-3, with TRBD1 identical over 7 bases. The CDR3 sequence is 15 residues long. Germline V gene sequence: CDR1 MNHNS, CDR2 SASEGT. V lost 1 base, J lost 2 bases, and 3 bases stayed unmatched. The CDR3 protein is CASSEGTGVTDTQYF. For the CDR3, the DNA is TGTGCCAGCAGTGAAGGAACAGGGGTCACAGATACGCAGTATTTT.

The J gene is TRBJ1-4, the V gene TRBV4-3; tentative D call: TRBD1 (6 bases). Germline V lookup: CDR1 LGHNA, CDR2 YSLEER. The CDR3 totals 15 residues. The V end lost 4 bases, the J end lost 8 bases, and 17 bases lay between the germline ends. DNA of the CDR3: TGCGCCAGCAGCCTTTCCAGGGGCCGCGGGGAAAAACTGTTTTTT. Protein sequence: CASSLSRGRGEKLFF.